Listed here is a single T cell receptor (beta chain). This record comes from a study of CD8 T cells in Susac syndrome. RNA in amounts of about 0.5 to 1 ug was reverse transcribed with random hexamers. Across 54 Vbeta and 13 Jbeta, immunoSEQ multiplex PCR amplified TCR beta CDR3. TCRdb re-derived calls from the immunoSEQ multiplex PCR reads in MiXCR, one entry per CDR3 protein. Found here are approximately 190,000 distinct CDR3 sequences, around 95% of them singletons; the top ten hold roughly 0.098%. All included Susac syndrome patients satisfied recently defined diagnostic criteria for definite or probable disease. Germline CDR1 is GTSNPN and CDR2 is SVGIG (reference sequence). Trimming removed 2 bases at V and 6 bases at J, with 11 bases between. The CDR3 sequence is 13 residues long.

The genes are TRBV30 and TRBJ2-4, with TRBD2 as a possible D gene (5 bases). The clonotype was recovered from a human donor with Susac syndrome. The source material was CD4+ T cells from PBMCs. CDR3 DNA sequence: TGTGCCTGGAGTAGAGGGCCAGCAAACATTCAGTACTTC. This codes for CAWSRGPANIQYF.